This T cell receptor beta chain was profiled in a study of T cell changes during pregnancy in multiple sclerosis. The CDR3 runs 14 residues. Trimming removed 2 bases at V and 4 bases at J, with 11 bases between. Germline CDR1 reads SEHNR; CDR2 reads FQNEAQ (reference sequence). Profiling relied on immunoSEQ multiplex PCR, and the TCRdb table lists in-frame clones only, not all of them. The table lists 40,000 to 45,000 clones, around 90% of them singletons. The chain links TRBV7-9 to TRBJ1-2; D not resolved. The sequence came from a female donor with multiple sclerosis, enrolled in a pregnancy study. This specimen was CD4+ T cells from peripheral blood mononuclear cells, taken in the third trimester of pregnancy. This CDR3 reads CASSLLTISYGYTF. The CDR3 DNA sequence: TGTGCCAGCAGCTTACTCACGATTAGCTATGGCTACACCTTC.